The subject of this entry is one TCR beta chain. Its antigen is not known. This sample stems from a study of response to subunit inactivated influenza vaccine. Study observations and caveats: The authors offered the suggestion that each seasonal influenza vaccination recruits few new T cells.

The CDR3 spans 16 residues. V was pared by 4 bases and J by 3 bases, with 7 bases of the junction left unmatched. Germline V gene lookup returns CDR1 MGHDK and CDR2 SYGVNS. TCRdb redid the calling of the RT-PCR reads with MiXCR, one entry per CDR3 protein. The data contain 500,000 to 550,000 distinct CDR3 sequences, approximately 7.8% of them singletons. The specimen comprised PBMCs from blood, sampled roughly 24 months after vaccination. V and J are TRBV25-1 and TRBJ2-7, with 12 bases lining up with TRBD1. The clonotype comes from a man aged 50 to 69 who received an inactivated influenza vaccine. This CDR3 reads CASSAAGTGGVYEQYF. In DNA form, the CDR3 reads TGTGCCAGCAGTGCTGCCGGGACAGGGGGCGTCTACGAGCAGTACTTC.